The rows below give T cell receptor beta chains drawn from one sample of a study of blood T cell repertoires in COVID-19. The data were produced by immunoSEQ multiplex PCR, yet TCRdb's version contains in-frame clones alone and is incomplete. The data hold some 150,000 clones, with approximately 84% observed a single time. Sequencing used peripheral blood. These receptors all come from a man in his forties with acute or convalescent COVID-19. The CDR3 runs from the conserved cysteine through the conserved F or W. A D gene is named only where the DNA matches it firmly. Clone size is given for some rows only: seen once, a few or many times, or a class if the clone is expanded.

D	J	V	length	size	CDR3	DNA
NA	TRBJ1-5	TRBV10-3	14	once	CAISQGRGVQPQHF	TGTGCCATCAGTCAGGGGAGGGGGGTTCAGCCCCAGCATTTT
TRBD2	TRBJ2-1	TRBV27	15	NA	CASSQRGGVYNEQFF	TGTGCCAGCAGTCAGCGGGGGGGGGTATACAATGAGCAGTTCTTC
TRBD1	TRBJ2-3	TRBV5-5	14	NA	CASSFTGDTDTQYF	TGTGCCAGCAGCTTCACAGGGGACACAGATACGCAGTATTTT
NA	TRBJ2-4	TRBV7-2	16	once	CASSLGQGPRENIQYF	TGTGCCAGCAGCTTAGGTCAGGGGCCCAGGGAAAACATTCAGTACTTC
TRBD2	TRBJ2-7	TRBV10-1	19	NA	CASSGPSGTSGGESYEQYF	TGCGCCAGCAGTGGACCTTCCGGGACTAGCGGGGGGGAGAGCTACGAGCAGTACTTC
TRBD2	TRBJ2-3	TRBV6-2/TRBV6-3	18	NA	CASGRGFAGGPDTDTQYF	TGTGCCAGCGGCCGCGGATTTGCGGGGGGGCCCGACACAGATACGCAGTATTTT
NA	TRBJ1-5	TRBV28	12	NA	CASSFSLFSQHF	TGTGCCAGCAGTTTTAGCCTTTTTTCCCAGCATTTT
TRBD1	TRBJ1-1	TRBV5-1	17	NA	CASSFNPTGAANTEAFF	TGCGCCAGCAGCTTCAACCCGACAGGGGCGGCGAACACTGAAGCTTTCTTT
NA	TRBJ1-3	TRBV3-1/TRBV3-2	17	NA	CASSQLSTDNPGNTIYF	TGTGCCAGCAGCCAATTATCAACGGACAACCCTGGAAACACCATATATTTT
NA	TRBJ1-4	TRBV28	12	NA	CASSLSDRKLFF	TGTGCCAGCAGTTTAAGCGATAGAAAACTGTTTTTT
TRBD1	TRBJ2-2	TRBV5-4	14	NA	CATRDRGLAGELFF	TGTGCCACCCGGGACAGGGGGTTGGCCGGGGAGCTGTTTTTT
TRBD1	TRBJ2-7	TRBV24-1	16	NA	CATSDPRRTGTYEQYF	TGTGCCACCAGTGACCCAAGGAGGACAGGAACCTACGAGCAGTACTTC
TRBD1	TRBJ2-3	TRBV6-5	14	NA	CASRSGQGINTQYF	TGTGCCAGCAGGTCGGGACAGGGGATAAATACGCAGTATTTT
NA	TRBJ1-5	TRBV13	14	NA	CASSSGTFNQPQHF	TGTGCCAGCAGTTCAGGGACATTCAATCAGCCCCAGCATTTT
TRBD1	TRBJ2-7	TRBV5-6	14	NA	CASSSDRGLYEQYF	TGTGCCAGCAGCTCCGACAGGGGGCTCTACGAGCAGTACTTC
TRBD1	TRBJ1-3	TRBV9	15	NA	CASSATGVGGNTIYF	TGTGCCAGCAGCGCGACAGGGGTAGGGGGAAACACCATATATTTT
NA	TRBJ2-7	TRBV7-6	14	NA	CASSFSLDEYEQYF	TGTGCCAGCAGCTTTTCACTAGATGAGTACGAGCAGTACTTC
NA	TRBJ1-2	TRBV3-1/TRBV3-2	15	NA	CASSQDFGINYGYTF	TGTGCCAGCAGCCAAGATTTCGGTATAAACTATGGCTACACCTTC
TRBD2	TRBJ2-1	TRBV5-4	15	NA	CASSLKGLASNEQFF	TGTGCCAGCAGCTTAAAGGGACTAGCTAGCAATGAGCAGTTCTTC
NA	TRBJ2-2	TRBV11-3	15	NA	CASSFERAGNGELFF	TGTGCCAGCAGCTTTGAACGGGCAGGGAACGGGGAGCTGTTTTTT
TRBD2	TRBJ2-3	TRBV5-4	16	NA	CASSYPSGGATDTQYF	TGTGCCAGCAGCTACCCTAGCGGGGGGGCAACAGATACGCAGTATTTT
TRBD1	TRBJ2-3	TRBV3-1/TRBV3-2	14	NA	CASSFAQGADTQYF	TGTGCCAGCAGCTTCGCTCAGGGGGCAGATACGCAGTATTTT
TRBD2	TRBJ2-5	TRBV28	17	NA	CASTRRRTSGGQETQYF	TGTGCCAGCACCCGGAGAAGGACTAGCGGGGGGCAAGAGACCCAGTACTTC
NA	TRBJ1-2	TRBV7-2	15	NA	CASTPPGRRGGGYTF	TGTGCCAGCACCCCGCCGGGGCGGAGGGGTGGTGGCTACACCTTC
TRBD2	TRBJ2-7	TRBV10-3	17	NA	CAISEPPGLARSYEQYF	TGTGCCATCAGTGAGCCTCCGGGACTAGCGCGTTCCTACGAGCAGTACTTC
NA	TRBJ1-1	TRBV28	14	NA	CASTIPGLGTEAFF	TGTGCCAGCACAATTCCAGGGTTGGGCACTGAAGCTTTCTTT
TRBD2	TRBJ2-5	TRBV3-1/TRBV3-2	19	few	CASSPRTLAGSLLQETQYF	TGTGCCAGCAGCCCGCGTACACTAGCGGGGTCCCTCTTACAAGAGACCCAGTACTTC
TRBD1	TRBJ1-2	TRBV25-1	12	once	CASMGQLYGYTF	TGTGCCAGCATGGGACAGCTCTATGGCTACACCTTC
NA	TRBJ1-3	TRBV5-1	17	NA	CASSLEGGTGARNTIYF	TGCGCCAGCAGCTTGGAGGGAGGTACAGGTGCGAGAAACACCATATATTTT
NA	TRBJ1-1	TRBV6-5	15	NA	CASSYARQGNTEAFF	TGTGCCAGCAGTTACGCTCGGCAGGGTAACACTGAAGCTTTCTTT
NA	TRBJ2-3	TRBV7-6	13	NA	CASSYQRGDTQYF	TGTGCCAGCAGCTATCAGAGAGGGGATACGCAGTATTTT
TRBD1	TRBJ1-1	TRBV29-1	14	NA	CSVGVTGVPTEAFF	TGCAGCGTTGGAGTGACAGGGGTCCCCACTGAAGCTTTCTTT
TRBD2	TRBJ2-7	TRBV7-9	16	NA	CASSPPLAGGSYEQYF	TGTGCCAGCAGCCCCCCTCTAGCGGGGGGATCCTACGAGCAGTACTTC
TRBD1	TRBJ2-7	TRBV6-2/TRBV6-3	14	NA	CASSPTGKKDEQYF	TGTGCCAGCAGTCCGACAGGGAAGAAAGACGAGCAGTACTTC
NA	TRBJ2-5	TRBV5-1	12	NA	CASSLEAETQYF	TGCGCCAGCAGCTTGGAAGCGGAGACCCAGTACTTC
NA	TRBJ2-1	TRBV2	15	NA	CASRTGHSTGDEQFF	TGTGCCAGCAGAACCGGACACTCCACCGGCGATGAGCAGTTCTTC
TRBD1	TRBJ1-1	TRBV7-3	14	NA	CASSLGGTASEAFF	TGTGCCAGCAGCTTAGGGGGGACAGCTTCTGAAGCTTTCTTT
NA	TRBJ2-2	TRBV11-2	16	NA	CASSLRQGGRKGELFF	TGTGCCAGCAGCTTAAGGCAGGGAGGAAGGAAGGGGGAGCTGTTTTTT
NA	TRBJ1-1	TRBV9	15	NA	CASSVGQGLSTEAFF	TGTGCCAGCAGCGTAGGCCAGGGGCTGAGCACTGAAGCTTTCTTT
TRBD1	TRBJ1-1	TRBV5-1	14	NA	CASSSRTGAPEAFF	TGCGCCAGCAGCTCCAGGACAGGGGCCCCTGAAGCTTTCTTT
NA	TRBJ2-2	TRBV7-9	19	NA	CASSQIRREGFRNTGELFF	TGTGCCAGCAGCCAAATCCGCAGGGAAGGTTTTAGGAACACCGGGGAGCTGTTTTTT
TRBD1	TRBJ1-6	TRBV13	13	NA	CASGQGAYSPLHF	TGTGCCAGCGGACAGGGGGCCTATTCACCCCTCCACTTT
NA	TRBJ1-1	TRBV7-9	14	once	CASSRSTGNTEAFF	TGTGCCAGCAGCAGAAGCACAGGGAACACTGAAGCTTTCTTT
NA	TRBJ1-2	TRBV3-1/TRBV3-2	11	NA	CASSQGSSYTF	TGTGCCAGCAGCCAAGGGAGCAGCTACACCTTC
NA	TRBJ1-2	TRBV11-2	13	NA	CASQTGENYGYTF	TGTGCCAGCCAGACAGGAGAAAACTATGGCTACACCTTC
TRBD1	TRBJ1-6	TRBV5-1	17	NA	CASSLGGQDFYNSPLHF	TGCGCCAGCAGCTTGGGAGGACAGGATTTTTATAATTCACCCCTCCACTTT
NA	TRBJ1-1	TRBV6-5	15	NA	CASNSRQVGNTEAFF	TGTGCCAGCAATTCCCGACAGGTAGGAAACACTGAAGCTTTCTTT